Sequencing of this T cell receptor (beta chain) was carried out in a study of cytomegalovirus exposure and HLA in healthy donors. The study, taken as a whole, reports: Sequencing probably produced one cluster of sequence variants that were highly shared. As a later analysis showed, several of the most significant clusters appeared to be linked to common viral pathogens. It was 150 or so TCR beta chains that were listed as cytomegalovirus-associated.

The CDR3 covers 15 residues. Trimming took 5 bases from V and 6 from J; bases not matched to a gene: 6. CDR1 is LGHNA, CDR2 YNFKEQ, per germline. PCR was performed using 60 Vbeta and 13 Jbeta primers. TCRdb keeps only in-frame clones here, not all; method: immunoSEQ multiplex PCR. The sample contains 75,000 to 95,000 clones, around three quarters of which appear only once. This clone was counted many times. Its antigen is currently unknown. The chain uses TRBV4-2 and TRBJ2-1; 11 nucleotides match TRBD2. Material: PBMCs. The TCR was taken from a woman aged 40 to 50 in good health and CMV-seropositive. The CDR3 nucleotides are TGTGCCAGCAGCAAGGGACTAGCGGAGAGCAATGAGCAGTTCTTC. This sequence encodes CASSKGLAESNEQFF.